The 27 T cell receptor beta chains below were found in one sample sequenced in a study of blood T cell repertoires in COVID-19. Only in-frame clones appear in the TCRdb table, and some are missing; sequencing was by immunoSEQ multiplex PCR. The sample has about 180,000 clones; about 91% are singletons. Sequencing used PBMCs or T cells enriched from blood (not recorded which). The origin of the receptors is a woman aged 40 to 55 with acute COVID-19.

This clone was counted between two and nine times. The CDR3 DNA reads as TGTGCCAGCAGCTTAGCTGGACAGGGGGCTGGCTATGGCTACACCTTC. This sequence encodes CASSLAGQGAGYGYTF. The chain is built from TRBV5-4 and TRBJ1-2; 11 positions agree with TRBD1. The germline gives CDR1 SGHNT, CDR2 YYREEE (reference sequence). CDR3 length: 16 residues. V was pared by 2 bases and J by 4 bases, with 7 bases of the junction left unmatched.

This clone was detected a few times. CDR3 amino acids: CASTSRTGPKPLHF. As DNA, the CDR3 is TGTGCCAGCACCTCGCGGACAGGGCCTAAACCCCTCCACTTT. V usage is TRBV6-5 and J usage is TRBJ1-6; 8 bases agree with TRBD1. Trimming took 7 bases from V and 12 from J; bases not matched to a gene: 11. In germline, CDR1 is MNHEY, CDR2 SVGAGI. The CDR3 is 14 residues long.

The J gene is TRBJ2-2, the V gene TRBV11-2; 9 bases are shared with TRBD1. The ends lost 0 bases at V and 4 bases at J; junction bases unmatched: 9. CDR3 length: 18 residues. CDR1 and CDR2 (germline): SGHAT, FQNNGV. CDR3 DNA: TGTGCCAGCAGCTTAGATCGTCTGGGACAGGGATTCACCGGGGAGCTGTTTTTT. Translating gives CASSLDRLGQGFTGELFF.

This rearrangement joins TRBV19 to TRBJ2-2; TRBD2 matches at 7 bases. The CDR3 totals 13 residues. CDR1 is LNHDA, CDR2 SQIVND, per germline (reference sequence). The V gene end was trimmed by 1 base and the J gene end by 11 bases; junction bases not matched to a gene: 4. The CDR3 sequence: CASSIAAGEELFF. The DNA for the CDR3 is TGTGCCAGTAGTATAGCTGCGGGAGAAGAGCTGTTTTTT.

The rearrangement links TRBV7-2 to TRBJ2-7, with D possibly TRBD2 on 5 matching bases. CDR3 length: 16 residues. The V end lost 4 bases, the J end lost 6 bases, and 22 bases lay between the germline ends. Germline CDR1 is SGHTA and CDR2 is FQGNSA. DNA of the CDR3: TGTGCCAGCAGCTCTAGGGTTGGCGGGCCTTCTCCCGAGCAGTACTTC. Its translation: CASSSRVGGPSPEQYF.

The chain joins TRBV6-5 to TRBJ2-1, with D maybe TRBD2 (6 bases). Per germline, CDR1 MNHEY and CDR2 SVGAGI. The V end was cut by 0 bases, the J end by 9 bases, with 9 bases between. The CDR3 length is 13 residues. The CDR3 DNA is TGTGCCAGCAGTTACTCCTGGGACTCTGAGCAGTTCTTC. This codes for CASSYSWDSEQFF.

The rearrangement uses TRBV21-1 and TRBJ2-7; the table assigns TRBD2, which was not confirmed against the DNA. TRBV21-1 is a pseudogene. The CDR3 runs 15 residues. Here the CDR3 DNA reads TGTGCCAGCAGCCCCCTGGGGGGGTTCTCCTACGAGCAGTACTTC. It translates to CASSPLGGFSYEQYF.

V gene TRBV7-9 combines with J gene TRBJ1-4; no reliable D call. Germline CDR1 reads SEHNR; CDR2 reads FQNEAQ (reference sequence). This CDR3 spans 15 amino acids. V was cut by 1 base and J by 7 bases, with 13 bases left in between. CDR3 residues: CASSLGSGMSEKLFF. In nucleotides, the CDR3 is TGTGCCAGCAGCTTAGGCTCCGGGATGAGTGAAAAACTGTTTTTT.

The chain carries TRBV30 and TRBJ2-6, with 7 bases identical to TRBD2. The CDR3 totals 17 residues. Trimming at V came to 0 bases and at J to 1 base, leaving 6 bases not matched to a gene. Germline-derived CDR1 and CDR2 are GTSNPN and SVGIG (reference sequence). Here the CDR3 reads CAWSVNLGRSGANVLTF. The CDR3 DNA sequence: TGTGCCTGGAGTGTAAATCTCGGGAGGTCTGGGGCCAACGTCCTGACTTTC.

The chain uses TRBV27 and TRBJ1-3, with 7 bases lining up with TRBD1. The germline V gene has CDR1 MNHEY and CDR2 SMNVEV (reference sequence). Unmatched junction bases numbered 7, after V lost 3 bases and J lost 2 bases. The CDR3 consists of 16 residues. CDR3 in amino acids: CASSLTMTGTGNTIYF. CDR3 in DNA: TGTGCCAGCAGTTTGACCATGACAGGGACTGGAAACACCATATATTTT.

The chain has TRBV12-5 and TRBJ2-5; 9 nucleotides agree with TRBD2. This CDR3 has 17 residues. Trimming took 2 bases from V and 6 from J; bases not matched to a gene: 13. The germline V gene encodes CDR1 LGHNT and CDR2 FRNRAP. This CDR3 is CASGLTQGSSGGKTQYF. The DNA for the CDR3 is TGTGCTAGTGGTTTGACCCAAGGGAGTAGCGGGGGTAAGACCCAGTACTTC.

V is TRBV4-3 and J is TRBJ2-7; D is unclear. V was trimmed by 2 bases and J by 9 bases, leaving 8 bases between them. Germline loops: CDR1 LGHNA, CDR2 YSLEER. The CDR3 consists of 11 residues. The CDR3 loop reads CASSQTVGQYF. CDR3 DNA sequence: TGCGCCAGCAGCCAAACAGTGGGGCAGTACTTC.

The chain employs TRBV6-5 and TRBJ1-2; D call uncertain. CDR1 and CDR2 from the germline V gene are MNHEY and SVGAGI. The V gene lost 6 bases and the J gene lost 8 bases, with 13 bases spanning the gap. The CDR3 covers 12 residues. The CDR3 DNA sequence: TGTGCCAGCAGGGCCCTCGACTCAGGCTACACCTTC. Protein: CASRALDSGYTF.

This chain links TRBV2 with TRBJ2-3, with D tentatively TRBD2 (6 bases). V was shortened by 7 bases and J by 2 bases, with 16 bases between the two germline ends. From germline, CDR1 is SNHLY and CDR2 FYNNEI. The CDR3 sequence is 15 residues long. The CDR3 reads CASTVAEGYTDTQYF. The CDR3, as DNA: TGTGCCAGCACGGTAGCGGAGGGGTACACAGATACGCAGTATTTT.

The rearrangement uses TRBV5-1 and TRBJ1-2, with a tentative D call TRBD1 (5 bases). The CDR3 runs 16 residues. The germline CDR1 and CDR2 sequences are SGHRS and YFSETQ. Trimming removed 0 bases from V and 3 bases from J, with 15 bases in between. DNA of the CDR3: TGCGCCAGCAGCTTGGAAGGACACAGAGCAGACTATGGCTACACCTTC. Its translation is CASSLEGHRADYGYTF. Full variable domain (rest looked up from reference TRBV5-1 and TRBJ1-2): KAGVTQTPRYLIKTRGQQVTLSCSPISGHRSVSWYQQTPGQGLQFLFEYFSETQRNKGNFPGRFSGRQFSNSRSEMNVSTLELGDSALYLCASSLEGHRADYGYTFGSGTRLTVV.

The chain links TRBV9 to TRBJ2-2; weak D call: TRBD2 (5 bases). The germline V and J ends were trimmed by 0 bases and 4 bases, with 10 bases remaining between them. CDR3 size: 15 residues. Germline CDR1 is SGDLS and CDR2 is YYNGEE. The CDR3 reads CASSVAGISTGELFF. The CDR3 DNA sequence: TGTGCCAGCAGCGTAGCGGGGATTTCCACCGGGGAGCTGTTTTTT.

The chain recombines TRBV13 with TRBJ2-1, with 11 bases identical to TRBD1. Germline V gene sequence: CDR1 PRHDT, CDR2 FYEKMQ (reference sequence). The V and J ends lost 4 bases and 6 bases, in that order; junction bases with no gene match: 8. This CDR3 is built from 16 residues. The CDR3 nucleotides read TGTGCCAGCAGCTCTACCTCCGGGACAGGGGGCAATGAGCAGTTCTTC. Translated: CASSSTSGTGGNEQFF.

This clone was observed once. V and J are TRBV12-3 or TRBV12-4 and TRBJ1-4; D unresolved. Trimming took 4 bases from V and 7 from J, leaving 7 bases between them. CDR3 length equals 12 residues. In nucleotides, the CDR3 is TGTGCCAGCAGTTACGAGGGTGAAAAACTGTTTTTT. Residues: CASSYEGEKLFF.

This sequence joins TRBV4-3 and TRBJ1-2, with TRBD1 identical over 9 bases. Germline values: CDR1 LGHNA, CDR2 YSLEER. V shed 1 base, J shed 6 bases, and the junction held 3 bases outside the gene matches. The CDR3 is made up of 14 amino acids. CDR3 nucleotides: TGCGCCAGCAGCCAAGGACAGGGGGTGGATGGCTACACCTTC. Translated, it gives CASSQGQGVDGYTF.

The chain combines TRBV11-2 with TRBJ1-3; D gene unclear. Germline V gives CDR1 SGHAT, CDR2 FQNNGV. V was clipped by 4 bases and J by 6 bases, with 10 bases between them. The CDR3 length is 13 residues. The DNA for the CDR3 is TGTGCCAGCAGCTGGACTCGCGCAAACACCATATATTTT. Its translation is CASSWTRANTIYF.

The CDR3 DNA is TGTGCCAGCAGCTTAGCTTCCGGGACAATCACTGGAAACACCATATATTTT. Translated, it gives CASSLASGTITGNTIYF. This sequence joins TRBV7-9 and TRBJ1-3; perhaps TRBD1 as D (6 bases). V was pared by 0 bases and J by 2 bases, with 14 bases between. Germline lookup yields CDR1 SEHNR and CDR2 FQNEAQ (reference sequence). The CDR3 runs 17 residues.

V usage is TRBV13 and J usage is TRBJ2-7; D possibly corresponds to TRBD2 (6 bases). The CDR3 length is 13 residues. The germline V and J ends were trimmed by 3 bases and 4 bases, with 10 bases remaining between them. Germline V CDR1 and CDR2: PRHDT, FYEKMQ (reference sequence). CDR3 DNA: TGTGCCAGCAGCTTGGGACGGGGGTACGAGCAGTACTTC. It encodes CASSLGRGYEQYF.

This rearrangement joins TRBV12-5 to TRBJ1-4, with 9 bases aligning to TRBD1. V lost 3 bases and J lost 4; bases outside the gene matches: 3. This CDR3 is built from 15 residues. Germline CDR1 is LGHNT and CDR2 is FRNRAP. The CDR3 nucleotides are TGTGCTAGTGGTTTCGGGACAGGGCTTAATGAAAAACTGTTTTTT. Its translation is CASGFGTGLNEKLFF.

The gene calls are TRBV30 and TRBJ1-6; no clear D. V lost 4 bases to trimming and J lost 8 bases, with 12 bases between them. From germline, CDR1 is GTSNPN and CDR2 SVGIG (reference sequence). The CDR3 sequence is 13 residues long. The CDR3 nucleotides read TGTGCCTGGAATCGCCGCGTGGATTCACCCCTCCACTTT. It encodes CAWNRRVDSPLHF.

In its sample, this clone was seen many times. The chain's CDR3 is CASSQDRAHPAKNIQYF. For the CDR3, the DNA is TGCGCCAGCAGCCAAGATAGAGCCCACCCAGCCAAAAACATTCAGTACTTC. The chain recombines TRBV4-3 with TRBJ2-4, with D unresolved. This CDR3 has 17 amino acids. The ends were cut back, 0 bases at V and 0 bases at J, with 12 bases in the middle. In germline, CDR1 is LGHNA, CDR2 YSLEER.

CDR3 sequence reads: CAIRIGTGGEETQYF. The CDR3 DNA follows: TGTGCCATCAGGATCGGGACAGGGGGCGAAGAGACCCAGTACTTC. The rearrangement uses TRBV10-3 and TRBJ2-5, with TRBD1 matching over 12 bases. This CDR3 is 15 amino acids long. With 6 bases clipped from V and 3 bases from J, the junction kept 5 bases outside the gene matches. The germline CDR1 and CDR2 sequences are ENHRY and SYGVKD.

V and J are TRBV2 and TRBJ2-7; D not certain. Germline loops: CDR1 SNHLY, CDR2 FYNNEI. Trimming removed 8 bases at V and 2 bases at J, with 10 bases between. CDR3 length equals 12 residues. The chain's CDR3 is CASSLITYEQYF. CDR3 bases: TGTGCCAGCTCGCTAATCACCTACGAGCAGTACTTC.